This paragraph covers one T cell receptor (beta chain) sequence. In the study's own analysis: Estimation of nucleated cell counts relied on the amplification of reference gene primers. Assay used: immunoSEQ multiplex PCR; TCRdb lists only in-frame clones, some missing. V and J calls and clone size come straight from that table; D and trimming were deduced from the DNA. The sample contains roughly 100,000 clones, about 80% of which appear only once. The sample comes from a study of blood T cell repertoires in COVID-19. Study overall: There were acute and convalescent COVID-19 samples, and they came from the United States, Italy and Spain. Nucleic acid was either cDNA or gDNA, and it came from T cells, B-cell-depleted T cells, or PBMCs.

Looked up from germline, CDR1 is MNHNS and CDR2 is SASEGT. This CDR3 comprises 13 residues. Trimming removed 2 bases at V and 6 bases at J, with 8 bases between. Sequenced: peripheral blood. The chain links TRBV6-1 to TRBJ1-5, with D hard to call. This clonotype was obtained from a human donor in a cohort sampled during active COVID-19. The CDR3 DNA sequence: TGTGCCAGCAGTGAACCCGGTTCTCAGCCCCAGCATTTT. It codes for CASSEPGSQPQHF.